This section outlines one T cell receptor beta chain sequence together with its context. Source study methods: Amplifying reference gene primers gave estimates of nucleated cell counts. Sequencing used immunoSEQ multiplex PCR; TCRdb keeps in-frame clones, though not all of them. The V and J calls and the clone size are those of that table, but D and trimming were determined from the DNA. Of over 100,000 clones in the sample, roughly 79% were seen once. The source of the sample is a study of blood T cell repertoires in COVID-19. In the study overall: Some COVID-19 samples were acute and others convalescent; all came from the United States, Italy and Spain. Sources were T cells, B-cell-depleted T cells, or PBMCs; the material itself was cDNA or gDNA.

This CDR3 spans 15 amino acids. Between the trimmed V and J ends, which lost 0 bases and 5 bases, there was a span of 11 bases. Germline values: CDR1 SNHLY, CDR2 FYNNEI. The receptor was derived from a human donor in a cohort sampled during active COVID-19. The sample consisted of peripheral blood. The chain joins TRBV2 to TRBJ1-5; perhaps TRBD1 as D (5 bases). The CDR3 DNA follows: TGTGCCAGCAGTGAAGCGGGAGGAGGGGATCAGCCCCAGCATTTT. Residues: CASSEAGGGDQPQHF.